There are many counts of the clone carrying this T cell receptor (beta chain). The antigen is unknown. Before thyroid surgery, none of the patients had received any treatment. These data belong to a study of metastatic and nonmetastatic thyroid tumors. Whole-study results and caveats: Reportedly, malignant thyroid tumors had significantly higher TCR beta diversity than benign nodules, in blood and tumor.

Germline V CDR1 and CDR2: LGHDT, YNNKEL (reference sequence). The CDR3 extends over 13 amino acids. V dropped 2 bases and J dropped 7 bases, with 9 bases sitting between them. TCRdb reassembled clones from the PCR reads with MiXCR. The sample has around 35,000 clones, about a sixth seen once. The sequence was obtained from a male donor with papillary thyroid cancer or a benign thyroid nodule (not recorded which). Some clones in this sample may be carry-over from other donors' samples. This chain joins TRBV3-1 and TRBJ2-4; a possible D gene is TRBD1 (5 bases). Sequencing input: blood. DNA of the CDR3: TGTGCCAGCAGCCAACAGGGAAGGAACATTCAGTACTTC. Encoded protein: CASSQQGRNIQYF.